This T cell receptor beta chain appears in the sequencing data of a study of shared clonotypes between healthy human individuals. Terminally differentiated effector memory CD45RA+ cells were excluded from the naive CD8 cells, which were CD45RO-negative and positively selected for CCR7. There are 17 residues in the CDR3. Details on this clone: Its target is not known.

Study results and limitations: Larger estimated richness was generally recorded for naive subsets relative to memory subsets. Specimens sampled were limited to blood, with tissue repertoires likely differing.

Libraries were prepared by immunoSEQ multiplex PCR; TCRdb keeps only in-frame clonotypes and omits some of them. Here the sample spans more than 2 million clones, approximately 94% being singletons. The rearrangement joins TRBV12-2 to TRBJ2-1; the DNA was not compared with TRBD2, the D call given in the table. TRBV12-2 is designated a pseudogene. The receptor comes from a man between 18 and 35 years old in good health. Sequencing was carried out using naive CD8+ T cells sorted from blood. The CDR3: CASRLAQGLAGGEEQFF. CDR3 bases: TGTGCAAGTCGCTTAGCCCAAGGACTAGCGGGAGGGGAAGAGCAGTTCTTC.